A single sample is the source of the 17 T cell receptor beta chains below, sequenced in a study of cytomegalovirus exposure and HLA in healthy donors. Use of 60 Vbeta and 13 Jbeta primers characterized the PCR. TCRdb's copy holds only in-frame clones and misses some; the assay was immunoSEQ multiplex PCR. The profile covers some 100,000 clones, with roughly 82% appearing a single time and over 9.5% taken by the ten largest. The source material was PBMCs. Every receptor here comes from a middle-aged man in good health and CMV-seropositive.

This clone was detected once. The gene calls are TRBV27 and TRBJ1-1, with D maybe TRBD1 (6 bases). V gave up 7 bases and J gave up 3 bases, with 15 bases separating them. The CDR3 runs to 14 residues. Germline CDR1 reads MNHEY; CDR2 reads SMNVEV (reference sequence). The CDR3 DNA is TGTGCCAGCATCCCGAGGGGGTCGGACACTGAAGCTTTCTTT. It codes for CASIPRGSDTEAFF.

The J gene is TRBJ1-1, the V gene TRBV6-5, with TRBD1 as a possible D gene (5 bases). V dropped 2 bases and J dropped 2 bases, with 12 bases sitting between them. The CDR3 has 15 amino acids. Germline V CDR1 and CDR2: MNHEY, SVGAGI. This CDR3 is CASSYGPGLNTEAFF. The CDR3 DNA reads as TGTGCCAGCAGTTACGGGCCAGGGCTCAACACTGAAGCTTTCTTT.

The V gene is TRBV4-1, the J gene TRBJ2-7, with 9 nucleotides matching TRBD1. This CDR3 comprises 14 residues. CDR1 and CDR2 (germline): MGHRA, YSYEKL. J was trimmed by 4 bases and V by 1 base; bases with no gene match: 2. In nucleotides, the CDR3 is TGCGCCAGCAGCCAAGTACAGGGGGCATACGAGCAGTACTTC. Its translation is CASSQVQGAYEQYF.

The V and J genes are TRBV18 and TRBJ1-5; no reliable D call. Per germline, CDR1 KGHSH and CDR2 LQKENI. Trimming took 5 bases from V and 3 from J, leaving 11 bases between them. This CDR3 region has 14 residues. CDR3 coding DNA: TGTGCCAGCTCAACTAAGGTTGACAATCAGCCCCAGCATTTT. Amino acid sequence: CASSTKVDNQPQHF.

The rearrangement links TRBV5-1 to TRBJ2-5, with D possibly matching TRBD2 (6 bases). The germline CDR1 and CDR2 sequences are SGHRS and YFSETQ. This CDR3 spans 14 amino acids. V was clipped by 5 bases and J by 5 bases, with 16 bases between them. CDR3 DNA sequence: TGCGCCAGCAGATGGGGGGTCAGTGGGGAGACCCAGTACTTC. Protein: CASRWGVSGETQYF.

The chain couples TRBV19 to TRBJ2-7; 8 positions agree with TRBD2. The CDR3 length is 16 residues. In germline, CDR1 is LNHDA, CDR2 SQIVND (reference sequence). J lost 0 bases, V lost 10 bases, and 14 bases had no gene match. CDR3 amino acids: CATSGIAGSRSYEQYF. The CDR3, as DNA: TGTGCCACCTCTGGGATAGCGGGATCCCGCTCCTACGAGCAGTACTTC.

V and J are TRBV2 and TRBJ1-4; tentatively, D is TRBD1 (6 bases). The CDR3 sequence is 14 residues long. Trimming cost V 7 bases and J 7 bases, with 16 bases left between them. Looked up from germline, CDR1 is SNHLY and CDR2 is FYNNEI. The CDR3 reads CASTSDSVFEKLFF. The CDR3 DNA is TGTGCCAGCACCTCGGACAGTGTATTTGAAAAACTGTTTTTT.

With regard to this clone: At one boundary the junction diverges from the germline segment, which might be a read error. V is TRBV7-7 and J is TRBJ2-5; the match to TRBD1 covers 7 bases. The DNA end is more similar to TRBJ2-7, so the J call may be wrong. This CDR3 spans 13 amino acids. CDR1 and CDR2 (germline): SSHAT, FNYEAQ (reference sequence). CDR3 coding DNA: TGTGCTAGCAGCCGACAGGGCTCCTACGAGCAGTACTTC. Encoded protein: CASSRQGSYEQYF.

The CDR3 spells CASSQEADRDTQYF. CDR3 sequence (DNA): TGCGCCAGCAGCCAAGAGGCGGACAGAGATACGCAGTATTTT. The chain is built from TRBV4-3 and TRBJ2-3; D may be TRBD1 (6 bases). This CDR3 region has 14 residues. CDR1 is LGHNA, CDR2 YSLEER, per germline. V lost 0 bases and J lost 5, with 9 bases in between.

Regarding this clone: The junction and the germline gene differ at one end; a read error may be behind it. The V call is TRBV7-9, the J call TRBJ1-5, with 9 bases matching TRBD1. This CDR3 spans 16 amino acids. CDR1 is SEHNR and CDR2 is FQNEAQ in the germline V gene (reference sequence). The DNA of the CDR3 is TGTTCCAGCAGCTATGGACAGGGGTTGAGCAATCAGCCCCAGCATTTT. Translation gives CSSSYGQGLSNQPQHF.

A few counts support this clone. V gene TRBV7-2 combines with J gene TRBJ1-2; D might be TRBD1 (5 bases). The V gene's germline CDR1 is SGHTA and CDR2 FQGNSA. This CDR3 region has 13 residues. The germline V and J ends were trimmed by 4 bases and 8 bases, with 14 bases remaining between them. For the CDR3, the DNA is TGTGCCAGCAGCTGGCTGAGGGGAGGAGGCTACACCTTC. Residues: CASSWLRGGGYTF.

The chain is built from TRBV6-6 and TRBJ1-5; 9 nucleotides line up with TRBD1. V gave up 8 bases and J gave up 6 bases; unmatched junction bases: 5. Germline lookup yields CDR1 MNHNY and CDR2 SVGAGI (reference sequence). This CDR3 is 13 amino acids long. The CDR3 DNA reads TGTGCCAGCCTACAGGGGGCGAGTCAGCCCCAGCATTTT. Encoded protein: CASLQGASQPQHF.

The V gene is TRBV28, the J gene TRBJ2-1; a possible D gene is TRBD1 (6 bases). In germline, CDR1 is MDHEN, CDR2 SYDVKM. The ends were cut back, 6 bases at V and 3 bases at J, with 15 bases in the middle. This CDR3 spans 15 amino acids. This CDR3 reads CASSFTGSSYNEQFF. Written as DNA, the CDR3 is TGTGCCAGCAGCTTTACAGGGTCGAGCTACAATGAGCAGTTCTTC.

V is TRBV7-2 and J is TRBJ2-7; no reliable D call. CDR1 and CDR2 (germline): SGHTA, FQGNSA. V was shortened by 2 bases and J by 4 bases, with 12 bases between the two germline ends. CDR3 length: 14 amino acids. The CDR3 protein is CASSLRTSRYEQYF. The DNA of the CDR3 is TGTGCCAGCAGCTTAAGAACCTCTCGGTACGAGCAGTACTTC. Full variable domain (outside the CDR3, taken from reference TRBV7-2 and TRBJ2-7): GAGVSQSPSNKVTEKGKDVELRCDPISGHTALYWYRQSLGQGLEFLIYFQGNSAPDKSGLPSDRFSAERTGGSVSTLTIQRTQQEDSAVYLCASSLRTSRYEQYFGPGTRLTVT.

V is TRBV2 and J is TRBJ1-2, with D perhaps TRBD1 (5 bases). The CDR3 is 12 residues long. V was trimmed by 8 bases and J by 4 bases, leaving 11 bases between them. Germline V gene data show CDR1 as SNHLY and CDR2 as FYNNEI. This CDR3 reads CASGAGLYGYTF. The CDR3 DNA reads TGTGCCAGCGGAGCAGGGCTCTATGGCTACACCTTC.

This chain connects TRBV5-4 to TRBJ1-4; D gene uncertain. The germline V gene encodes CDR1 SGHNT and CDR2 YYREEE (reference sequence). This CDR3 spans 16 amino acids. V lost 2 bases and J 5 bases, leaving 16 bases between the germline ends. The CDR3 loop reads CASSFDPDFQNEKLFF. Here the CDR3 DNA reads TGTGCCAGCAGCTTCGACCCGGACTTCCAAAATGAAAAACTGTTTTTT.

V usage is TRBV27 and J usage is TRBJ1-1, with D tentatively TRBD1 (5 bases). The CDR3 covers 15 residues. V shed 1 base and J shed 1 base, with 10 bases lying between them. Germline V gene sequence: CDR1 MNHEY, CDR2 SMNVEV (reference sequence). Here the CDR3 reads CASSLWQGKNTEAFF. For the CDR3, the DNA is TGTGCCAGCAGTTTATGGCAGGGAAAGAACACTGAAGCTTTCTTT.